Below, 7 T cell receptor beta chains from the same sample are listed, as sequenced in a study of blood T cell repertoires in COVID-19. Profiled with immunoSEQ multiplex PCR; TCRdb holds only in-frame clones, not every one. The sample includes about 220,000 clones, around 80% of them seen just once. The specimen sequenced was peripheral blood. Receptors originate from a woman in her 70s with acute or convalescent COVID-19.

The chain links TRBV6-5 to TRBJ1-3; a possible D gene is TRBD1 (5 bases). Germline V CDR1 and CDR2: MNHEY, SVGAGI. Deletions cut 7 bases from V and 6 bases from J, with 7 bases between. This CDR3 has 11 residues. The CDR3 DNA reads as TGTGCCAGCACGGGGGAAAACACCATATATTTT. Amino acid sequence: CASTGENTIYF.

This clone turned up a few times. The chain combines TRBV5-1 with TRBJ1-4; 10 bases are a match to TRBD1. This CDR3 comprises 15 residues. Germline V gene lookup returns CDR1 SGHRS and CDR2 YFSETQ. After removal of 2 bases from V and 6 bases from J, the junction contained 4 bases not matched to a gene. CDR3 region: CASSFAGTGDEKLFF. For the CDR3, the DNA is TGCGCCAGCAGCTTCGCCGGGACAGGGGATGAAAAACTGTTTTTT.

The V and J genes are TRBV7-8 and TRBJ2-7; D remains unclear. CDR3 length: 14 residues. V shed 1 base and J shed 2 bases, with 9 bases lying between them. Germline V gene sequence: CDR1 SGHVS, CDR2 FQNEAQ. The CDR3 loop reads CASSLVVNTYEQYF. The CDR3 DNA sequence: TGTGCCAGCAGCTTAGTGGTCAACACCTACGAGCAGTACTTC. Complete variable domain (other parts from reference TRBV7-8 and TRBJ2-7): GAGVSQSPRYKVAKRGQDVALRCDPISGHVSLFWYQQALGQGPEFLTYFQNEAQLDKSGLPSDRFFAERPEGSVSTLKIQRTQQEDSAVYLCASSLVVNTYEQYFGPGTRLTVT.

The J gene is TRBJ1-4, the V gene TRBV2; D possibly corresponds to TRBD1 (5 bases). Trimming removed 7 bases at V and 4 bases at J, with 13 bases between. This CDR3 contains 14 residues. From germline, CDR1 is SNHLY and CDR2 FYNNEI. CDR3 protein: CASILGDLNEKLFF. CDR3 nucleotides: TGTGCCAGCATCCTAGGGGATCTTAATGAAAAACTGTTTTTT.

The V and J genes are TRBV2 and TRBJ2-7, with D possibly TRBD1 on 6 matching bases. The V and J ends lost 11 bases and 0 bases respectively, with 11 bases between them. The germline CDR1 and CDR2 sequences are SNHLY and FYNNEI. This CDR3 region has 12 residues. CDR3 sequence: CAARTDSYEQYF. The DNA for the CDR3 is TGTGCCGCTCGGACAGACTCCTACGAGCAGTACTTC.

The rearrangement links TRBV29-1 to TRBJ1-1; possible D gene TRBD1, 6 bases. Germline CDR1 and CDR2: SQVTM and ANQGSEA. The length of the CDR3 is 15 residues. V lost 6 bases, J lost 0 bases, and 17 bases lay in between. CDR3 sequence: CSVRPGAGLNTEAFF. CDR3 DNA: TGCAGCGTCCGCCCAGGGGCTGGTTTGAACACTGAAGCTTTCTTT.

The chain recombines TRBV10-3 with TRBJ2-5, with D unresolved. Trimming pared 3 bases from V and 2 bases from J, leaving 7 bases between. Germline lookup yields CDR1 ENHRY and CDR2 SYGVKD. This CDR3 is 13 amino acids long. This chain's CDR3 is CAISEQVQETQYF. CDR3 DNA: TGTGCCATCAGTGAACAAGTACAAGAGACCCAGTACTTC.